This T cell receptor beta chain was found in a study of cytomegalovirus exposure and HLA in healthy donors (TCRdb year 2017). As for the study more broadly: According to an earlier analysis of several hundred of the donors, some 180 million T cells yielded some 120 million unique TCR beta sequences and roughly 280 Gb of sequence data. An early release covering roughly 640 HLA-typed donors comprised approximately 300 gigabases of sequencing data and approximately 85 million unique TCR sequences. Of the 300 to 500 genotyped donors, 70% to 90% were placed in the genetic ancestry cluster associated with self-reported Caucasian donors. The aim of the study was to test whether cataloging public T cell receptors could identify signatures of past pathogen exposure. The T cell repertoires of around 670 subjects were profiled by immunosequencing and related to cytomegalovirus serostatus. Along with the roughly 710-subject first cohort, a separate validation cohort of about 110 different subjects was used. The study combined high-throughput TCR immunosequencing, statistical association of individual TCRs with disease status, and machine learning to predict cytomegalovirus infection status. A later analysis re-examined previously published TCR beta repertoires from several hundred donors and added high-resolution HLA genotyping to investigate patterns of TCR occurrence. Rather than drawing on any new phenotypic data, the later analysis identified candidate immune exposures from TCR beta sequences and the way those sequences occurred across donors. An earlier analysis of 587 of the donors used high-throughput TCR beta sequencing to judge whether each TCR beta V gene segment behaved as functional or pseudogenic. Alongside the repertoire data, information on donor age, sex, ethnicity and CMV serostatus was compiled. In a later genetic analysis, genome-wide SNP genotypes for about three fifths of the roughly 670 donors were used, and that subset was treated as a discovery cohort. All discovery cohort repertoires had been generated on a single sequencing platform. HLA typing included class I and class II loci at four-digit resolution. The number of donors typed differed by locus, with 629-630 for A, B, C, DRB1 and DQB1, around 500 for DQA1, approximately 570 for DPA1, and under 490 for DPB1. Five DR-DQ haplotypes were treated as single units for association and clustering because of strong linkage in the cohort. On average, roughly 240,000 unique TCR beta nucleotide sequences were sequenced per donor among a few hundred genotyped donors of the cohort, with 15% to 20% of those sequences being non-productive.

About this clone: Which antigen it targets is not known. Base qualities are not recorded, but no much larger clone differs from it by a single base.

The V end loses 4 bases and the J end loses 4 bases, and a stretch of 16 bases separates them. The CDR3 covers 15 residues, taking in both the cysteine and the phenylalanine. Only the CDR3 region is kept as DNA, spanning 45 bases read in frame from base 1. The germline V gene (reference sequence) gives CDR1 as MNHEY and CDR2 as SMNVEV. The investigation overall reported the following: In both the original and validation cohorts, the classifier was reported to diagnose cytomegalovirus status with high specificity and sensitivity. Because HLA typing was missing for some donors at each locus, association tests included only the typed subset. In a later analysis, the rate of TCR association differed among HLA loci, with DRB1 alleles having the most associated TCRs and HLA-C alleles having the fewest. Strong co-occurrence of HLA alleles, especially DR and DQ, made assigning TCR associations to individual alleles difficult. A later analysis found that most CMV-associated TCR beta chains appeared HLA-restricted, with HLA associations seemingly driven largely by CMV exposure. Because counts were too low, roughly 17 rarely observed V segments, including chromosome 9 orphons, were left out of the earlier analysis of 500 to 750 of the donors. Some IMGT-functional V segments, including TRBV6-2 and TRBV6-3, could not be distinguished by the 87-base-pair reads and were therefore excluded. The only immune exposure information available for the cohort was CMV serostatus. While some public TCRs were present in many individuals, most TCR sequences turned up only very rarely across donors. This cohort had only TCR beta chains sequenced, and the lack of alpha or paired-chain data limited which features could be detected. Linkage disequilibrium might explain the correlated functional status among segregating V segments, but an unknown experimental factor could not be excluded. It was suggested by the authors that the approach could potentially be generalized to other disease states and immunological phenotypes. A further reported finding was that TCR beta sequences accurately predicted the HLA-A and HLA-B alleles for most subjects in the first cohort. In a later genetic analysis, a missense DCLRE1C variant was associated with V-gene and J-gene trimming of TCR beta chains, and the association was replicated in an independent cohort. In an earlier analysis of some 500 of the donors, most TCR beta V segments were observed in productive rearrangements about 87% or about 30% of the time, broadly matching IMGT annotations. According to a later analysis, parvovirus B19, influenza, CMV and Epstein-Barr virus appeared linked to several top co-occurrence clusters. In a later genetic analysis, fewer N-insertions in productive TCRs were reported among donors in an Asian-associated ancestry cluster than the 666-donor mean. The presence/absence analyses assumed that sequencing depth was roughly uniform across donors, and that assumption may not be true. At a false discovery rate of 0.05, a later analysis linked under 20,000 TCR beta sequences to specific HLA alleles. A later analysis found that HLA-associated TCR beta chains were more clonally expanded and had lower generation probabilities than equally common non-associated chains. A cluster of highly shared sequence variants was judged likely to be a technical artifact of the sequencing pipeline. The study listed over 150 TCR beta chains as associated with cytomegalovirus. In vitro tests confirmed that a few of the cytomegalovirus-associated TCR beta chains recognize cytomegalovirus antigens.

The cohort consisted of fewer than 700 healthy bone marrow donors. Cohort members were all nominally healthy when sampled, although unrecorded immune exposures were likely present. The donor tested CMV seronegative and was one of the 352 seronegative cohort members. A peripheral blood sample was provided by each donor, and peripheral blood mononuclear cells were used for TCR beta sequencing. The Qiagen DNeasy Blood Extraction Kit was used to extract genomic DNA from the blood cell samples. To prepare the library, the immunoSEQ multiplex PCR assay was applied. For the multiplex PCR, a mixture combining 60 forward primers for TCR Vbeta segments and 13 reverse primers for TCR Jbeta segments was used. The CDR3 region of rearranged TCR beta genes was amplified from genomic DNA with a multiplex PCR assay. The amplified TCR beta libraries were sequenced on the Illumina HiSeq System as 87-base-pair reads. For the original study's pipeline: A later analysis counted approximately 76 million unique TCR beta chains across the 550 to 800 repertoires, and roughly 9.9 million of these chains were shared by at least two donors. Raw reads were error-corrected and collapsed into unique sequences with a nearest-neighbor algorithm that merged closely related sequences to remove PCR and sequencing errors. To assign V, D and J gene segments, CDR3 sequences were aligned to IMGT reference sequences. Each retained sequence needed at least a six-nucleotide match to both a V gene segment and a J gene segment. Rearrangements were classified as productive when the CDR3 lacked stop codons and remained in frame with V and J, and all other rearrangements were classified as non-productive. Following IMGT convention, CDR3 was defined as the stretch from the second conserved V-encoded cysteine up to the conserved J-encoded phenylalanine. In an earlier analysis of 500 to 650 of the donors, sequences lacking an unambiguous match to a single V gene segment were excluded. In an earlier analysis of 587 of the donors, V segments were called functional above 56.7% productive rearrangements and were called segregating when the between-donor standard deviation exceeded 5%. A statistical classification framework was developed to diagnose cytomegalovirus status using the catalog of TCR beta chain sequences. In a later analysis, TCR nucleotide sequences were compared against IMGT/GENE-DB human TR gene sequences so that V and J genes could be assigned. The TCRdist pipeline was used in a later analysis to assign CDR3 sequences and most-parsimonious VDJ recombination scenarios. In a later analysis, every TCR beta chain was defined by the combination of its CDR3 amino acid sequence and its V-gene family, and reads without a unique V-gene family were dropped. To address suspected cross-contamination and a sequencing artifact, a later analysis removed over 500 highly shared, low-generation-probability nucleotide sequences. In a later analysis, a clonal expansion index was calculated for each public chain from normalized within-repertoire ranks of inferred template counts. In a later analysis, generation probabilities were computed using a VDJ recombination model fitted to out-of-frame rearrangements, and the results were checked against IGoR. A later analysis scored TCR-TCR, TCR-HLA and TCR-CMV co-occurrence with hypergeometric tests, applying a repertoire-size bias correction to TCR pairs. A later analysis estimated false discovery rates by permuting HLA or CMV assignments 20 times. In a later analysis, co-occurring TCRs were grouped with DBSCAN, and TCRdist sequence similarity was added when clustering was performed within HLA-allele-positive subsets. For co-occurrence clustering, repertoires with fewer than 30,000 or more than 120,000 public chains were excluded, along with several repertoires with anomalous nucleotide sharing. In TCRdb, the immuneACCESS table is reduced to in-frame sequences with V and J assigned. These tables do not hold every clone; where another copy was compared, an unresolved V gene accounts for under half, and the others remain unexplained. V and J calls and clone size are copied from that table; D and trimming were computed from the DNA. The sample table holds tens of thousands of clones, of which more than 75% were seen once. The leading ten clones occupy approximately 6% of the sample.

This TCR derives from a male donor in good health and CMV-seronegative. The chain is encoded by TRBV27 joined to TRBJ1-2, with a weak D call of TRBD1 (6 bases match). Sequencing was carried out using PBMCs. The CDR3 reads as follows: CASSSLWGQTYGYTF. At the DNA level, the sequence is TGTGCCAGCAGTTCCCTTTGGGGGCAGACCTATGGCTACACCTTC.